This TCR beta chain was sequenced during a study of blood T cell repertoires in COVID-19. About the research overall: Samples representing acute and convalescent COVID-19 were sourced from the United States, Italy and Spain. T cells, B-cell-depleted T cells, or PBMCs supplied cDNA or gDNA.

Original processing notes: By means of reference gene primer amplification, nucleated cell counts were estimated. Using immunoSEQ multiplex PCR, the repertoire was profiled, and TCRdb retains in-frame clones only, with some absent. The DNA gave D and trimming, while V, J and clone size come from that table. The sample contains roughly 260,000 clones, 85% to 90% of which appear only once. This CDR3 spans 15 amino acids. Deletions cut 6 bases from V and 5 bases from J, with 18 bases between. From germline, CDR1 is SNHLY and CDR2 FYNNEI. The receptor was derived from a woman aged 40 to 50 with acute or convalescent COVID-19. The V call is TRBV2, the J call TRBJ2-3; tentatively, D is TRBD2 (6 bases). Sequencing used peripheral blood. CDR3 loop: CASRVPSAVKDTQYF. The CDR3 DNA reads TGTGCCAGCAGAGTCCCTAGCGCCGTCAAAGATACGCAGTATTTT.